The sequence of this T cell receptor (beta chain) was determined in a study of OX40 agonist ivuxolimab in advanced cancers. This CDR3 is 14 amino acids long. Germline V lookup: CDR1 SGHRS, CDR2 YFSETQ. V was cut by 0 bases and J by 3 bases, with 9 bases left in between. Profiled with immunoSEQ multiplex PCR; TCRdb holds only in-frame clones, not every one. The table shows fewer than 35,000 clones, with around 90% occurring only once. V gene TRBV5-1 combines with J gene TRBJ2-5; D gene uncertain. The sequence derives from an adult with an advanced solid tumor such as melanoma, head and neck, liver or kidney cancer. Sequenced material: CD4+ or CD8+ T cells sorted from blood, taken in a trial of the OX40 agonist ivuxolimab. DNA for the CDR3: TGCGCCAGCAGCTTGGCCGAGAAAGAAGAGACCCAGTACTTC. Translation gives CASSLAEKEETQYF.